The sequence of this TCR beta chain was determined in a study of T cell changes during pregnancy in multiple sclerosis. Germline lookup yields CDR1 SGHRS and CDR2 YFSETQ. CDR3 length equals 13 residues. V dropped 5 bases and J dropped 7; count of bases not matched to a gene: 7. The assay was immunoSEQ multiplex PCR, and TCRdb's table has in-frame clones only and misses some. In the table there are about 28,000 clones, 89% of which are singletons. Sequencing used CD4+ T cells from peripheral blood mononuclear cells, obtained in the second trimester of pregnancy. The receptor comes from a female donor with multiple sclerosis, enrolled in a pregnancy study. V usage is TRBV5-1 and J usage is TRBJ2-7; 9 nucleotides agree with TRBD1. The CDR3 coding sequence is TGCGCCAGCAGTCCCGGGACAGGGATTGAGCAGTACTTC. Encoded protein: CASSPGTGIEQYF. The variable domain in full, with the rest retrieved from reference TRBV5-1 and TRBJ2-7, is KAGVTQTPRYLIKTRGQQVTLSCSPISGHRSVSWYQQTPGQGLQFLFEYFSETQRNKGNFPGRFSGRQFSNSRSEMNVSTLELGDSALYLCASSPGTGIEQYFGPGTRLTVT.